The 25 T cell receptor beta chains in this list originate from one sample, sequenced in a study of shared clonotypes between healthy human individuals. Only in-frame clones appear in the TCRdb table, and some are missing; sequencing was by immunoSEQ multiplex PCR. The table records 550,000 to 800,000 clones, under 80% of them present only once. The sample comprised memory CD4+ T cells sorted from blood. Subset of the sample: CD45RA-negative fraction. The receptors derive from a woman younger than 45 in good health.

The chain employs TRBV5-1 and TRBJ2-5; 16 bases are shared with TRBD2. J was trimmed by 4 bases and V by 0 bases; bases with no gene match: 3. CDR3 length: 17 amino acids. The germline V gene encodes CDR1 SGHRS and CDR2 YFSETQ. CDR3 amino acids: CASSLEGLAGGSETQYF. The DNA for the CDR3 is TGCGCCAGCAGCTTGGAGGGACTAGCGGGAGGGTCAGAGACCCAGTACTTC. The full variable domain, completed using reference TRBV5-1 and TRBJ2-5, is KAGVTQTPRYLIKTRGQQVTLSCSPISGHRSVSWYQQTPGQGLQFLFEYFSETQRNKGNFPGRFSGRQFSNSRSEMNVSTLELGDSALYLCASSLEGLAGGSETQYFGPGTRLLVL.

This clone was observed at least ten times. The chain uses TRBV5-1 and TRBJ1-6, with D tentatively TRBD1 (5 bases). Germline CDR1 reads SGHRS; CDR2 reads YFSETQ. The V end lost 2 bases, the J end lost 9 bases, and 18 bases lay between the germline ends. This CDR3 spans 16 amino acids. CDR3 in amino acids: CASSFLEGRSGSPLHF. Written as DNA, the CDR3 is TGCGCCAGCAGCTTCCTAGAGGGACGTTCCGGTTCACCCCTCCACTTT.

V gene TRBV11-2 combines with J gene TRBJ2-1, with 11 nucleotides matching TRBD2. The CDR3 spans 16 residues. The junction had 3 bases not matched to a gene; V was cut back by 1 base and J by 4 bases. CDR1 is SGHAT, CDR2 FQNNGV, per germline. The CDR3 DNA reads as TGTGCCAGCAGCTTAGGATCTAGCGGGAGGTACAATGAGCAGTTCTTC. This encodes CASSLGSSGRYNEQFF.

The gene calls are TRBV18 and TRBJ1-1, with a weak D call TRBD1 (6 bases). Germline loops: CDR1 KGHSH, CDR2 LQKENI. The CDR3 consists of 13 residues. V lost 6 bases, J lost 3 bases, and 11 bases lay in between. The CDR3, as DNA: TGTGCCAGCTCCGGGGGCGGGGACACTGAAGCTTTCTTT. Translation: CASSGGGDTEAFF.

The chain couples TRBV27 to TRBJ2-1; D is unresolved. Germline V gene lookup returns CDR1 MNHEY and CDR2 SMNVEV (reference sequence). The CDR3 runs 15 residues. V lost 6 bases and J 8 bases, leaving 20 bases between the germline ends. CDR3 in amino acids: CASRLDKRLGHEQFF. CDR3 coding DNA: TGTGCCAGCAGATTAGACAAGCGCTTAGGCCATGAGCAGTTCTTC.

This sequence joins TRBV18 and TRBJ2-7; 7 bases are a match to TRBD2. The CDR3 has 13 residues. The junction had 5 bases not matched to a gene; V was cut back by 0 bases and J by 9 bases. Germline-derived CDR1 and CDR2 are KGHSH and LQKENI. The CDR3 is CASSPPPQRGQYF. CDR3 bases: TGTGCCAGCTCACCACCACCCCAGCGGGGGCAGTACTTC.

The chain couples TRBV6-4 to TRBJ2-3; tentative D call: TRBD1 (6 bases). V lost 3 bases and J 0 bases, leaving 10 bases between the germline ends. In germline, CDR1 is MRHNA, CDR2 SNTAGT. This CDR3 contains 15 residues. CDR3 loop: CASSETQGSTDTQYF. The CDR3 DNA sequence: TGTGCCAGCAGTGAAACCCAGGGGAGCACAGATACGCAGTATTTT.

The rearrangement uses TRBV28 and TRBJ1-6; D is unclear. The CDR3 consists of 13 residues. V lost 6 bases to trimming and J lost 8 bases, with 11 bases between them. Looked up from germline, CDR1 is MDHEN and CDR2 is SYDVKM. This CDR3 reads CASRADWHSPLHF. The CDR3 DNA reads TGTGCCAGCAGGGCCGATTGGCATTCACCCCTCCACTTT.

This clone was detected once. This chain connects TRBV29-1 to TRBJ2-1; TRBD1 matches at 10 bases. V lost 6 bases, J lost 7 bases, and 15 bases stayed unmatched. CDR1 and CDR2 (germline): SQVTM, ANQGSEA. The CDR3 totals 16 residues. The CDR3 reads CSVAGTGVVEINEQFF. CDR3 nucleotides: TGCAGCGTGGCCGGGACAGGGGTAGTGGAAATAAATGAGCAGTTCTTC.

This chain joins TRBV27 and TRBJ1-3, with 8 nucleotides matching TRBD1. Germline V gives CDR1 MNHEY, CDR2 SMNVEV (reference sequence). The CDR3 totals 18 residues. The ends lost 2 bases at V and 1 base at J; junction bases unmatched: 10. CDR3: CASSLRTPGGSSGNTIYF. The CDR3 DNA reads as TGTGCCAGCAGTTTAAGGACCCCAGGGGGCAGTTCTGGAAACACCATATATTTT.

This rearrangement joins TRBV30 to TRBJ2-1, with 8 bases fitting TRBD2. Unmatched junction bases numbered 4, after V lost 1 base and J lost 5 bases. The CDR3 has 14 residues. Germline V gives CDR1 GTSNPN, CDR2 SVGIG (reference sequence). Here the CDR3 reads CAWSAGLAHNEQFF. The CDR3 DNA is TGTGCCTGGAGTGCCGGACTAGCCCACAATGAGCAGTTCTTC.

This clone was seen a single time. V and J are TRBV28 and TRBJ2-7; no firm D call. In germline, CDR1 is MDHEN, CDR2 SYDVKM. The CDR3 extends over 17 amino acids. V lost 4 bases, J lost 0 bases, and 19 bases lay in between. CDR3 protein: CASSSLWTVWSSYEQYF. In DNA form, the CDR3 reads TGTGCCAGCAGTTCCCTGTGGACCGTCTGGAGCTCCTACGAGCAGTACTTC. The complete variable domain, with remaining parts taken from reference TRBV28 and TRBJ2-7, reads DVKVTQSSRYLVKRTGEKVFLECVQDMDHENMFWYRQDPGLGLRLIYFSYDVKMKEKGDIPEGYSVSREKKERFSLILESASTNQTSMYLCASSSLWTVWSSYEQYFGPGTRLTVT.

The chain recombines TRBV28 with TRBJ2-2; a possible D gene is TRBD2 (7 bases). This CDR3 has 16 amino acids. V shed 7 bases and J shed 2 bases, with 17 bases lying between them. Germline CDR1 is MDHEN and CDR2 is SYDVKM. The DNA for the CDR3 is TGTGCCAGCACCCTGGGGGGGGCTAGAAACACCGGGGAGCTGTTTTTT. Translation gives CASTLGGARNTGELFF.

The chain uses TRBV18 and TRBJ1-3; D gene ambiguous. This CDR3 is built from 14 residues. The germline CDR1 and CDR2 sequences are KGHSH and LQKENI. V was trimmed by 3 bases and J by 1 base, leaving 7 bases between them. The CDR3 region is CASSPLESGNTIYF. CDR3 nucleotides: TGTGCCAGCTCACCTTTGGAATCTGGAAACACCATATATTTT.

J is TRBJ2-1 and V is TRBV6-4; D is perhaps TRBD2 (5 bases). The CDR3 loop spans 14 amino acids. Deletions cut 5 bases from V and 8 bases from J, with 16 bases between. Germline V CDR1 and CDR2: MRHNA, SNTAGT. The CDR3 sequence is CASSRTRARDEQFF. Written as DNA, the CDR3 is TGTGCCAGCAGTCGGACTCGGGCGCGGGATGAGCAGTTCTTC.

The CDR3 here is CASRNRGGTGELFF. DNA of the CDR3: TGCGCCAGCAGGAACAGGGGGGGCACCGGGGAGCTGTTTTTT. The chain joins TRBV10-2 to TRBJ2-2, with TRBD1 as a possible D gene (8 bases). The V end was cut by 6 bases, the J end by 4 bases, with 12 bases between. CDR3 length: 14 amino acids. The germline gives CDR1 WSHSY, CDR2 SAAADI.

In DNA form, the CDR3 reads TGTGCCAGTAGTATCATACCGGGACTAGCCGTAAATGAGCAGTTCTTC. Residues: CASSIIPGLAVNEQFF. The rearrangement links TRBV19 to TRBJ2-1; TRBD2 matches 9 bases. The CDR3 contains 16 residues. Germline CDR1 reads LNHDA; CDR2 reads SQIVND (reference sequence). Unmatched junction bases numbered 10, after V lost 3 bases and J lost 7 bases.

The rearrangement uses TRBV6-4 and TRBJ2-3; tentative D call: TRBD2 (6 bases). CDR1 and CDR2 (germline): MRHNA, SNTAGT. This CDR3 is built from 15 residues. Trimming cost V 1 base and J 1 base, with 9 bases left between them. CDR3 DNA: TGTGCCAGCAGTGACTTGACGGGAGGCACAGATACGCAGTATTTT. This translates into CASSDLTGGTDTQYF.

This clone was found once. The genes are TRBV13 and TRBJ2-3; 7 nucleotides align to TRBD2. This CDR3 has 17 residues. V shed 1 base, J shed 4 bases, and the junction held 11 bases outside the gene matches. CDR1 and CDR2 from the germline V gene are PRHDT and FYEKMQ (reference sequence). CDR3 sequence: CASSLVGWEGRSDTQYF. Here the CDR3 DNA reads TGTGCCAGCAGCTTAGTGGGGTGGGAGGGCCGTTCAGATACGCAGTATTTT.

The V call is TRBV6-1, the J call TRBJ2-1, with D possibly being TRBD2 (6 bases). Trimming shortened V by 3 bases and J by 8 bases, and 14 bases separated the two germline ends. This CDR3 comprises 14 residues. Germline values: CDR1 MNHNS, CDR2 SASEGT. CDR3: CASSDRLEAHEQFF. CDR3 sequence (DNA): TGTGCCAGCAGTGACCGACTAGAGGCGCATGAGCAGTTCTTC.

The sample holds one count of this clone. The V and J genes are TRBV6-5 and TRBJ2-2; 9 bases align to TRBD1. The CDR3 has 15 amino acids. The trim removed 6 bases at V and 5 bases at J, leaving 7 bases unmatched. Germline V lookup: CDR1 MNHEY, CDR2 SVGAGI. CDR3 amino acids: CASSQTGGVTGELFF. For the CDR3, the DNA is TGTGCCAGCAGCCAGACAGGGGGTGTTACCGGGGAGCTGTTTTTT.

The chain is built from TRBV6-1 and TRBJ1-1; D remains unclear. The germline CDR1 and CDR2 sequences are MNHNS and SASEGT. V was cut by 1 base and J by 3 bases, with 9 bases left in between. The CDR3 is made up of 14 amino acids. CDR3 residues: CASSEVGSDTEAFF. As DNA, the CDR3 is TGTGCCAGCAGTGAAGTAGGGTCGGACACTGAAGCTTTCTTT.

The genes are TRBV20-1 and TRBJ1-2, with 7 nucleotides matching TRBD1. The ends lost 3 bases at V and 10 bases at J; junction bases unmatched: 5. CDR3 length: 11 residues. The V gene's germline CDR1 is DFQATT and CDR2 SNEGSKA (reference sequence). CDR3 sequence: CSARTGRTYTF. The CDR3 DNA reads TGCAGTGCTAGGACAGGGCGGACCTACACCTTC.

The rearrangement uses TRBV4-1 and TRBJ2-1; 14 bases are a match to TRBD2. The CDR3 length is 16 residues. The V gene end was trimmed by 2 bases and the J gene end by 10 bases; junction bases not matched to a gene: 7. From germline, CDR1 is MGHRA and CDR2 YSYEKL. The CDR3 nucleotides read TGCGCCAGCAGCCAACCGACTAGCGGGAGGGCTCGGGAGCAGTTCTTC. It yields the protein CASSQPTSGRAREQFF.

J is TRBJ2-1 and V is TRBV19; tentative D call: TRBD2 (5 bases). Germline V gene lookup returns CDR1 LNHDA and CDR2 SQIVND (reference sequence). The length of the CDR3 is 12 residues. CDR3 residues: CSSSGRGNEQFF. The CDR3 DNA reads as TGTTCCTCCTCGGGCCGGGGCAATGAGCAGTTCTTC. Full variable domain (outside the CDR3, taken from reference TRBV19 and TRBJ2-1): DGGITQSPKYLFRKEGQNVTLSCEQNLNHDAMYWYRQDPGQGLRLIYYSQIVNDFQKGDIAEGYSVSREKKESFPLTVTSAQKNPTAFYLCSSSGRGNEQFFGPGTRLTVL.